This T cell receptor (beta chain) is drawn from a study of blood T cell repertoires in COVID-19 (dated by TCRdb to about 2020). Looking at the study overall: The collaborator samples originated in the United States, Italy and Spain and spanned the acute and convalescent phases of COVID-19. The prospective study material was composed of cDNA or gDNA derived from T cells, B-cell-depleted T cells, or PBMCs. Deeply sampled blood TCRbeta repertoires from subjects exposed to, actively infected with, or recovered from COVID-19 were included in the dataset. The repertoires were made available in a free public database intended to serve as a resource for research on the immune response to SARS-CoV-2. Samples were obtained from the ongoing ImmuneRACE study (first 160 participants) and from 1,254 subjects provided by 6 global collaborators. Sample metadata almost always included a de-identified subject ID, COVID-19 status, age in years and sex. Where available, HLA class I and class II types were taken from metadata supplied by the sample provider and were not determined by assay-based typing. The research as a whole found: How much clinical and demographic metadata was included differed by source and by participant, and the metadata was provided uncurated.

The collaborating institutions used their own protocols to collect whole blood in K2EDTA tubes. For TCRbeta analysis, collaborators shipped samples in one of three forms: frozen whole blood, isolated PBMCs, or DNA extracted from either of those sample types. CDR1 and CDR2, looked up from the germline V gene (reference sequence), are SEHNR and FQNEAQ. Reading from cysteine to phenylalanine, the CDR3 counts 15 amino acids. The only DNA kept is the CDR3, 45 bases in frame from the first base. V and J lose 5 bases and 10 bases, and a span of 23 bases separates them. TCRbeta CDR3 regions were amplified from genomic DNA using the immunoSEQ Assay, a bias-controlled multiplex PCR. In the paper's pipeline: The number of nucleated cells in each sample was estimated by amplification of reference gene primers within the assay. To quantify the absolute abundance of each unique TCRbeta CDR3 rearrangement, sequence reads were collapsed and filtered. For each sample, productive Simpson clonality was calculated as the square root of Simpson's diversity index over productive rearrangements. The clones in this table, taken by TCRdb from immuneACCESS, are in-frame only. Not every clone is retained; where verified, under half of the shortfall comes from an unresolved V gene, and the cause of the rest is unknown. V and J calls and clone size come straight from that table; D and trimming were deduced from the DNA. This sample has under 200,000 clones in its table, and 70% to 90% of those were observed once. Together, the top ten hold around a fifth of the sample.

Points on this clone: Its antigen is not yet known. No much larger clone exists at a distance of one base, and base qualities are not known.

This receptor was identified in a man aged 60-69 years with active or convalescent COVID-19. Sample: peripheral blood. The sequence is built from TRBV7-9 and TRBJ1-1; tentative D gene TRBD1, with 6 bases matching. The CDR3 has the sequence CASSQDSASNIPAFF. The sequenced DNA: TGTGCCAGCAGCCAGGACAGCGCCTCGAACATCCCAGCTTTCTTT.